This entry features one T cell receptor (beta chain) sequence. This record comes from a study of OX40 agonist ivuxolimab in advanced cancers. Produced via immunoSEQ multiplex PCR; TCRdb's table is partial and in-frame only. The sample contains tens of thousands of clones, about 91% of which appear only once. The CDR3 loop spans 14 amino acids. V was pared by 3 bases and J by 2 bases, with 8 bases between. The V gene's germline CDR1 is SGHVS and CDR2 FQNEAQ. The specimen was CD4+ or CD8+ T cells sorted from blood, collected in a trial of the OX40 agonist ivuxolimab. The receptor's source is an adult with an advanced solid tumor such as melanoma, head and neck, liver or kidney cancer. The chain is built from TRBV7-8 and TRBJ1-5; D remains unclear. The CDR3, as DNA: TGTGCCAGCAGCTTTTCTATGGGCAATCAGCCCCAGCATTTT. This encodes CASSFSMGNQPQHF.